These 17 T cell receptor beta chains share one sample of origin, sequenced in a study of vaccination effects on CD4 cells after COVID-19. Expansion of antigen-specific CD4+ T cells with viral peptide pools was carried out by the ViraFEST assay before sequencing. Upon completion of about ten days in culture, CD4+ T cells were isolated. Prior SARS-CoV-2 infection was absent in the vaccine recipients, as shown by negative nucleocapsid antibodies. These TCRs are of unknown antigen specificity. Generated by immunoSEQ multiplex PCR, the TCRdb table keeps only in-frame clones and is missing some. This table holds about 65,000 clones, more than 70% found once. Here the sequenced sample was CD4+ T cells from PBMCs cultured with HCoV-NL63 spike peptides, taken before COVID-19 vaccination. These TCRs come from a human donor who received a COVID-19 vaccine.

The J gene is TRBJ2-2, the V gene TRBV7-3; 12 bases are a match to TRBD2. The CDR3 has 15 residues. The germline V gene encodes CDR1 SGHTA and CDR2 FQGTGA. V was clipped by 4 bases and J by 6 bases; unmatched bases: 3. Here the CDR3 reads CASSSTSGGPGELFF. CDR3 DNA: TGTGCCAGCAGCTCCACTAGCGGGGGGCCCGGGGAGCTGTTTTTT.

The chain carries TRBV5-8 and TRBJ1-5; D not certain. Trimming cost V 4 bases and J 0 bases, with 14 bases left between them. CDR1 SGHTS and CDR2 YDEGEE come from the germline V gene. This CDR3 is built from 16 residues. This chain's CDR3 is CASSQWAAYSNQPQHF. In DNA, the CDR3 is TGTGCCAGCAGCCAATGGGCCGCATATAGCAATCAGCCCCAGCATTTT.

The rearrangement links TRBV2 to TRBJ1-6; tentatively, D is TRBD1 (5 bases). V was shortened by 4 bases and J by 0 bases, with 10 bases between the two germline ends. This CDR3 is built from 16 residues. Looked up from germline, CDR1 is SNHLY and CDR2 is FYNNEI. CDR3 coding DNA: TGTGCCAGCAGTGGGCCGGGGGGCTCCTATAATTCACCCCTCCACTTT. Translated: CASSGPGGSYNSPLHF.

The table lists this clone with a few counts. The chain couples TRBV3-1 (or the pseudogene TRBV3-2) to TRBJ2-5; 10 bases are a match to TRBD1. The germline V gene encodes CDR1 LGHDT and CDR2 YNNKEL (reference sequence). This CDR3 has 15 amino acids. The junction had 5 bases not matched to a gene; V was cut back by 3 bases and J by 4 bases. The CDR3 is CASSHSGQGGETQYF. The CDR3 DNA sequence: TGTGCCAGCAGCCATTCCGGACAGGGGGGAGAGACCCAGTACTTC.

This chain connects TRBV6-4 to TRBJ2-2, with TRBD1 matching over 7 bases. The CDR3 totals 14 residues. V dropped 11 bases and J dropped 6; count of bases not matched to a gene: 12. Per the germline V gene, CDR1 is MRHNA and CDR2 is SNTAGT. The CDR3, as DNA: TGTGCCTCCAAGGCGGACAGGAATGCCGGGGAGCTGTTTTTT. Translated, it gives CASKADRNAGELFF.

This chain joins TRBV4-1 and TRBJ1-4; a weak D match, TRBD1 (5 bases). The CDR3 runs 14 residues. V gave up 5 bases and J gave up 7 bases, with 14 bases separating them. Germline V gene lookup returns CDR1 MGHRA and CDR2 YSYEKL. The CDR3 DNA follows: TGCGCCAGCAGCTCCGGGACTAACCCTGAAAAACTGTTTTTT. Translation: CASSSGTNPEKLFF.

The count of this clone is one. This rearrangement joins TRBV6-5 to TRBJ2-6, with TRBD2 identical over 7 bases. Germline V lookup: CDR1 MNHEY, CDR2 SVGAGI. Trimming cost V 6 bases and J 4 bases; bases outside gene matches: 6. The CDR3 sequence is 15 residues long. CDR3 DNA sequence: TGTGCCAGCAGCGGCGGGAGTAGGGGGGCCAACGTCCTGACTTTC. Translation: CASSGGSRGANVLTF.

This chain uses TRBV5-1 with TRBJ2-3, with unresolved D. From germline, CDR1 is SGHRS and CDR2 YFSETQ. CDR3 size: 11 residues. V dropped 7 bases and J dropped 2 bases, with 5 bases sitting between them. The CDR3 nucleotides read TGCGCCAGCTATAACACAGATACGCAGTATTTT. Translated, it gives CASYNTDTQYF.

The CDR3 DNA reads as TGTGCCAGCAGTTTCCGGACAGGGGATGATGGCTACACCTTC. Residues: CASSFRTGDDGYTF. V and J are TRBV6-5 and TRBJ1-2; TRBD1 aligns across 9 bases. This CDR3 region has 14 residues. Germline lookup yields CDR1 MNHEY and CDR2 SVGAGI. Trimming removed 4 bases from V and 6 bases from J; junction bases left unmatched: 6.

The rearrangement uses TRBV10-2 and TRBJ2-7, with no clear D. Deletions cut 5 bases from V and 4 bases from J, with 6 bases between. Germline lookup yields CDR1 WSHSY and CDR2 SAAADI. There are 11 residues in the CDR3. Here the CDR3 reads CASSWGYEQYV. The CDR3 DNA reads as TGCGCCAGCAGTTGGGGTTACGAGCAGTACGTC.

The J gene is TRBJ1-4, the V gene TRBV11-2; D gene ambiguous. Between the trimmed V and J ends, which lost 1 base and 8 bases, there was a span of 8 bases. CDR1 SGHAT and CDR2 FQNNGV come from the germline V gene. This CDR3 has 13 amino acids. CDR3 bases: TGTGCCAGCAGCTTAGTGCCGGGGGAAAAACTGTTTTTT. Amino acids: CASSLVPGEKLFF. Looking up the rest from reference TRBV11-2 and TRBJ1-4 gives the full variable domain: EAGVAQSPRYKIIEKRQSVAFWCNPISGHATLYWYQQILGQGPKLLIQFQNNGVVDDSQLPKDRFSAERLKGVDSTLKIQPAKLEDSAVYLCASSLVPGEKLFFGSGTQLSVL.

The CDR3 here is CASSFWGNYGYTF. DNA for the CDR3: TGTGCCAGCAGCTTCTGGGGAAACTATGGCTACACCTTC. The chain couples TRBV5-6 to TRBJ1-2; D not certain. The CDR3 covers 13 residues. V was cut by 2 bases and J by 2 bases, with 7 bases left in between. Looked up from germline, CDR1 is SGHDT and CDR2 is YYEEEE. Full variable domain (outside the CDR3, taken from reference TRBV5-6 and TRBJ1-2): DAGVTQSPTHLIKTRGQQVTLRCSPKSGHDTVSWYQQALGQGPQFIFQYYEEEERQRGNFPDRFSGHQFPNYSSELNVNALLLGDSALYLCASSFWGNYGYTFGSGTRLTVV.

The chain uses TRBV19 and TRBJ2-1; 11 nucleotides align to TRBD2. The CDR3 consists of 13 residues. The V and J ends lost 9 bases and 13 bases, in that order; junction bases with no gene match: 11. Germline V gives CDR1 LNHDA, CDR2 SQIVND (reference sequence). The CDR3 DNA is TGTGCCAGCACCCCCCTTAGCGGGGGGGCTCAGTTCTTC. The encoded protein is CASTPLSGGAQFF.

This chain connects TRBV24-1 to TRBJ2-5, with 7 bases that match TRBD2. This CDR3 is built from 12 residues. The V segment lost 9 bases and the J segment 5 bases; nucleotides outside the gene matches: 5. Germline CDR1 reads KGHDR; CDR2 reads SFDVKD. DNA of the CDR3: TGTGCCACCGGGGGGGGTGAGGAGACCCAGTACTTC. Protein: CATGGGEETQYF.

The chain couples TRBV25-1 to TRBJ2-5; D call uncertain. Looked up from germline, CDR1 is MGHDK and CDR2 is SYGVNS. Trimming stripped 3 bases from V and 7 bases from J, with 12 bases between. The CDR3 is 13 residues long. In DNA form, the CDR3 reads TGTGCCAGCAGTGATATCGGGCGCCGGACCCAGTACTTC. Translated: CASSDIGRRTQYF.

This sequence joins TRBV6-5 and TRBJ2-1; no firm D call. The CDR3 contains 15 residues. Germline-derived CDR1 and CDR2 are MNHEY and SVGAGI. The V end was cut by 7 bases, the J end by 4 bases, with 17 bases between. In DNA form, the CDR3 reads TGTGCCAGCATTCCGGTTGAGGCGATTTACAATGAGCAGTTCTTC. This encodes CASIPVEAIYNEQFF.

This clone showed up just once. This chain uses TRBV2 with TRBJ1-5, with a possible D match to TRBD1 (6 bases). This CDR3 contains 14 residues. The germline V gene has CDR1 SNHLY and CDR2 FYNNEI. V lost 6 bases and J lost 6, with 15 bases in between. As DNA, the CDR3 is TGTGCCAGCAGCGCCGCTGCACAGGGTCAGCCCCAGCATTTT. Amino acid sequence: CASSAAAQGQPQHF.